This T cell receptor beta chain appears in the sequencing data of a study of pediatric ulcerative colitis. Generated by immunoSEQ multiplex PCR, the TCRdb table keeps only in-frame clones and is missing some. The sample has some 1,500 clones, almost 90% seen once. Of note for this clone: Its antigen is undetermined.

The germline V gene encodes CDR1 MNHEY and CDR2 SVGAGI. This CDR3 contains 13 residues. With 8 bases removed from V and 7 bases from J, the gap between germline ends came to 12 bases. Findings of the study overall: Rectal repertoires separated controls, mild-moderate and acute severe colitis.

Ulcerative colitis patients received no immunosuppressive medication before the diagnostic colonoscopy. The chain has TRBV6-5 and TRBJ1-6; D gene unclear. Specimen: blood. The receptor comes from a boy aged 5-17 years with severe ulcerative colitis. Here the CDR3 reads CASQDVENSPLHF. As DNA, the CDR3 is TGTGCCAGCCAGGATGTGGAGAATTCACCCCTCCACTTT.